This T cell receptor (beta chain) comes out of a study of control samples from healthy donors and cancer patients. Sequenced by immunoSEQ multiplex PCR; TCRdb stores in-frame clones only, minus some. The table shows 55,000 to 65,000 clones, with around 87% occurring only once. Source material: PBMCs. The TCR was taken from a woman in her sixties or seventies with lung cancer.

The CDR3 sequence: CATSDPISGANVLTF. Here the CDR3 DNA reads TGTGCCACCAGTGACCCGATCTCTGGGGCCAACGTCCTGACTTTC. The chain joins TRBV24-1 to TRBJ2-6; D call uncertain. V shed 4 bases and J shed 0 bases, with 6 bases lying between them. Germline V gene lookup returns CDR1 KGHDR and CDR2 SFDVKD. The CDR3 contains 15 residues.